The entry below gives a single TCR beta chain sequence along with its context. Its antigen is unknown. The assay was immunoSEQ multiplex PCR, and TCRdb's table has in-frame clones only and misses some. The table includes about 45,000 clones, roughly 91% detected once. The CDR3 sequence is 9 residues long. Germline V gene lookup returns CDR1 MNHEY and CDR2 SVGAGI. The sample comes from a study of OX40 agonist ivuxolimab in advanced cancers. On the study more broadly: At 0.01 to 10 mg/kg, ivuxolimab was administered intravenously to patients every 2 weeks. Whole-study results and caveats: Partial responders dosed at 0.1-3.0 mg/kg displayed clonal expansion ranking among the lowest.

The sequences come from CD4+ or CD8+ T cells sorted from blood, collected in a trial of the OX40 agonist ivuxolimab. The V and J genes are TRBV6-5 and TRBJ2-5; D is ambiguous. The DNA end favors TRBJ2-7, so the J call may be wrong. The TCR was taken from an adult with an advanced solid tumor such as melanoma, head and neck, liver or kidney cancer. CDR3 DNA: TGTGCCACCAACTACGAGCAGTACTTC. It is translated as CATNYEQYF.